This paragraph covers one T cell receptor (beta chain) sequence. The sample comes from a study of blood T cell repertoires in COVID-19. Germline V CDR1 and CDR2: LGHDT, YNNKEL (reference sequence). After removal of 4 bases from V and 3 bases from J, the junction contained 0 bases not matched to a gene. The CDR3 spans 14 residues. The protocol was immunoSEQ multiplex PCR, while the TCRdb copy is restricted to in-frame clones and leaves out a portion. The sample includes tens of thousands of clones, 80% to 85% of them seen just once. The source material was peripheral blood. This TCR derives from a human donor in a cohort sampled during active COVID-19. The gene calls are TRBV3-1 (or the pseudogene TRBV3-2) and TRBJ2-2; TRBD1 aligns across 9 bases. The CDR3 loop is CASSRDRDTGELFF. Written as DNA, the CDR3 is TGTGCCAGCAGCCGGGACAGGGACACCGGGGAGCTGTTTTTT.